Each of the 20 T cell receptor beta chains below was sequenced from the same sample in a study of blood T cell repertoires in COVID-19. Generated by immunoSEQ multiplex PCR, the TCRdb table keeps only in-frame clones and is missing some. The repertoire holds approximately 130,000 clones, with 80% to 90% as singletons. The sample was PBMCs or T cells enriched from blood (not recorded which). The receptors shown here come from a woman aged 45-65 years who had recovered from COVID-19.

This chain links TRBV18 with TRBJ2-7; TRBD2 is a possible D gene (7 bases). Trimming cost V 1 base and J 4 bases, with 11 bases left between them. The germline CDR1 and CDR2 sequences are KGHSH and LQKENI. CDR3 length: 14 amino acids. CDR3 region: CASSPQGGLYEQYF. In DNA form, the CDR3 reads TGTGCCAGCTCACCACAGGGGGGGCTTTACGAGCAGTACTTC.

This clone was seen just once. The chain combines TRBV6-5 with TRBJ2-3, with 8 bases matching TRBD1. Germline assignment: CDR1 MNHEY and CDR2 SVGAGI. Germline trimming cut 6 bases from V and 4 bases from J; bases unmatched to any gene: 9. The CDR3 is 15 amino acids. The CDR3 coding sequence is TGTGCCAGCAGCCTTTCCGCAGGGGGCGCAGATACGCAGTATTTT. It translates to CASSLSAGGADTQYF.

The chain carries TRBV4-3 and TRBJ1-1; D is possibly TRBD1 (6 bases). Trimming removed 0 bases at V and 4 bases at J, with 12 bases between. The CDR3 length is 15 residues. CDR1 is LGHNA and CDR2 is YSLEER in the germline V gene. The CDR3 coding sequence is TGCGCCAGCAGCCAAGAAGCAGGGGTAGGCACTGAAGCTTTCTTT. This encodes CASSQEAGVGTEAFF.

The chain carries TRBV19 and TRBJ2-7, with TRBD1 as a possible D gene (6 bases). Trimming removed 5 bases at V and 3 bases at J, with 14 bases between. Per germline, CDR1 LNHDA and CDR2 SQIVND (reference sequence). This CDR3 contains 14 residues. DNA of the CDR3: TGTGCCAGTAGTCCTTCGGACAGCGACTACGAGCAGTACTTC. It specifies CASSPSDSDYEQYF.

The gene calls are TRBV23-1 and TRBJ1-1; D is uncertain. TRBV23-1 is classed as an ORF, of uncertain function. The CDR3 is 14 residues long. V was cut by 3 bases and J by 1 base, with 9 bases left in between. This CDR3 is CASSHVQRNTEAFF. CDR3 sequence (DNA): TGCGCCAGCAGTCATGTACAGAGGAACACTGAAGCTTTCTTT.

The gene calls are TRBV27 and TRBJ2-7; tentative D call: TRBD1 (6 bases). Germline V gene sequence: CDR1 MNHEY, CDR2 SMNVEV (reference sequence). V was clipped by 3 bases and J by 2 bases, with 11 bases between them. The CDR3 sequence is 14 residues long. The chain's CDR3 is CASSFRGVTYEQYF. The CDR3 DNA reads TGTGCCAGCAGTTTCAGGGGTGTAACCTACGAGCAGTACTTC.

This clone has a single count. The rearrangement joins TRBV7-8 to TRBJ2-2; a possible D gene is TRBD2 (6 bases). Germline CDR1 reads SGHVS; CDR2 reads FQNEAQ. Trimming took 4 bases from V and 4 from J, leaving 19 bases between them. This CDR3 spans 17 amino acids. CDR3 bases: TGTGCCAGCAGCTACCCGGGGAGGAGGGGACTCACCGGGGAGCTGTTTTTT. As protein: CASSYPGRRGLTGELFF.

CDR3 loop: CASSVQGSHYEQYF. The DNA of the CDR3 is TGCGCCAGCAGCGTACAGGGGTCTCACTACGAGCAGTACTTC. V is TRBV5-1 and J is TRBJ2-7; TRBD1 matches 7 bases. The V segment lost 4 bases and the J segment 3 bases; nucleotides outside the gene matches: 7. Per the germline V gene, CDR1 is SGHRS and CDR2 is YFSETQ. This CDR3 spans 14 amino acids.

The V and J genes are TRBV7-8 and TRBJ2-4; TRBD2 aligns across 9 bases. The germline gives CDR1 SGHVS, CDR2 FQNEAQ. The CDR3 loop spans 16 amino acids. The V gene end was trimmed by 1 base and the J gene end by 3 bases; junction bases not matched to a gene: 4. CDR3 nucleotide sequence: TGTGCCAGCAGCTTAGGTGGCGGGGGGGACAAAAACATTCAGTACTTC. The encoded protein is CASSLGGGGDKNIQYF.

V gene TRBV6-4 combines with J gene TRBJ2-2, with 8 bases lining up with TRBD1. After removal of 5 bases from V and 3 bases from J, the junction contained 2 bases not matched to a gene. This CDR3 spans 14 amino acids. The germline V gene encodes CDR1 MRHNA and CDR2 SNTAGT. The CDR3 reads CASSQGAYTGELFF. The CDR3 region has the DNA TGTGCCAGCAGTCAGGGGGCTTACACCGGGGAGCTGTTTTTT.

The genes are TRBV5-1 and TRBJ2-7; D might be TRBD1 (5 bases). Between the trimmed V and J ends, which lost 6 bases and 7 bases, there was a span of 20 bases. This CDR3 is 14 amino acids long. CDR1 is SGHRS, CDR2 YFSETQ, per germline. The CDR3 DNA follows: TGCGCCAGCAACGAACTCCAGGGTAAGGGGGAGCAGTACTTC. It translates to CASNELQGKGEQYF.

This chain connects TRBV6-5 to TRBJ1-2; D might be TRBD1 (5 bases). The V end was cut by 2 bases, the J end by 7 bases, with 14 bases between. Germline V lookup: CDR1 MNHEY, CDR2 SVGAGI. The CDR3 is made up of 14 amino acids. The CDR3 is CASSYQGRESGYTF. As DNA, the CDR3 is TGTGCCAGCAGTTACCAGGGTAGGGAATCTGGCTACACCTTC.

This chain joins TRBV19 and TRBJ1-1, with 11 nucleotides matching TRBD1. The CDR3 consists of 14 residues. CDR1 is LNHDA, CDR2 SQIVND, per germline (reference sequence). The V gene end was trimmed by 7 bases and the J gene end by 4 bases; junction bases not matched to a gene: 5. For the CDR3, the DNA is TGTGCCAGTACCTGGACAGGGGGCGTCACTGAAGCTTTCTTT. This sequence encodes CASTWTGGVTEAFF. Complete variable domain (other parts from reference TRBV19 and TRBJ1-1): DGGITQSPKYLFRKEGQNVTLSCEQNLNHDAMYWYRQDPGQGLRLIYYSQIVNDFQKGDIAEGYSVSREKKESFPLTVTSAQKNPTAFYLCASTWTGGVTEAFFGQGTRLTVV.

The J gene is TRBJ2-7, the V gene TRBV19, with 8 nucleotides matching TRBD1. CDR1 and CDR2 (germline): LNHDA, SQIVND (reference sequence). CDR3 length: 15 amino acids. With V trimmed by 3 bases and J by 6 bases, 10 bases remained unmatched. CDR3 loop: CASSIEPGTGREQYF. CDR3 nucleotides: TGTGCCAGTAGTATCGAACCCGGGACAGGTCGCGAGCAGTACTTC. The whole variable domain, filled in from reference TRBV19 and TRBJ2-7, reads DGGITQSPKYLFRKEGQNVTLSCEQNLNHDAMYWYRQDPGQGLRLIYYSQIVNDFQKGDIAEGYSVSREKKESFPLTVTSAQKNPTAFYLCASSIEPGTGREQYFGPGTRLTVT.

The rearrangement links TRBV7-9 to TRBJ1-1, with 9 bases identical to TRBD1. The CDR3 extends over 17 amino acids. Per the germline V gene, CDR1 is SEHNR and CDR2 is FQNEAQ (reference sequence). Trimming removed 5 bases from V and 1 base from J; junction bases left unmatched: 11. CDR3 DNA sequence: TGTGCCAGCAGCAATGCATGGGACAGGGCCTGGAACACTGAAGCTTTCTTT. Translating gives CASSNAWDRAWNTEAFF.

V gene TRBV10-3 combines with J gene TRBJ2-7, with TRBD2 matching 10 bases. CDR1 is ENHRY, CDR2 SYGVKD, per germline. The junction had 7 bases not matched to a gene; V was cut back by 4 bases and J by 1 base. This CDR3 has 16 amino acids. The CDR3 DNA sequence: TGTGCCATCAGTGCGGCTAGCGGGGGAAGGTCCTACGAGCAGTACTTC. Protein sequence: CAISAASGGRSYEQYF.

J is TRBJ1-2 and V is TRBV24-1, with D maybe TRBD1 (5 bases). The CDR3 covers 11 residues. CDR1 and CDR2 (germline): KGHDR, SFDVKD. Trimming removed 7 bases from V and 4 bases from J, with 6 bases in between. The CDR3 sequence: CATSQGYGYTF. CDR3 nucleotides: TGTGCCACCAGCCAGGGCTATGGCTACACCTTC.

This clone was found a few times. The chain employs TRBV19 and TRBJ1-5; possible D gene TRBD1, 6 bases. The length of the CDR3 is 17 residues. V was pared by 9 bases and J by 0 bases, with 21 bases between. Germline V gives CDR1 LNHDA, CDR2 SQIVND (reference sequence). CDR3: CASDSKGTFDSNQPQHF. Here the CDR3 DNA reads TGTGCCAGCGATAGCAAGGGGACATTTGATAGCAATCAGCCCCAGCATTTT.

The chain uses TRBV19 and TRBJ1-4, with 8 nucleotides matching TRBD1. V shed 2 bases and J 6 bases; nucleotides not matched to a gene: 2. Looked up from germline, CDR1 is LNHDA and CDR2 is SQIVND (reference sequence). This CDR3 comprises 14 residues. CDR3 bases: TGTGCCAGTAGTATACAGGGGGCTGATGAAAAACTGTTTTTT. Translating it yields CASSIQGADEKLFF.

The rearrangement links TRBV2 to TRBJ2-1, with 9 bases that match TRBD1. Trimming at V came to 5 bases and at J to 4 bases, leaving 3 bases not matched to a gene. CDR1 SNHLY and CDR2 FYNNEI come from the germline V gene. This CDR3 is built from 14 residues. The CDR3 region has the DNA TGTGCCAGCAGTCAGGACAGGGGTTACAATGAGCAGTTCTTC. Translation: CASSQDRGYNEQFF.